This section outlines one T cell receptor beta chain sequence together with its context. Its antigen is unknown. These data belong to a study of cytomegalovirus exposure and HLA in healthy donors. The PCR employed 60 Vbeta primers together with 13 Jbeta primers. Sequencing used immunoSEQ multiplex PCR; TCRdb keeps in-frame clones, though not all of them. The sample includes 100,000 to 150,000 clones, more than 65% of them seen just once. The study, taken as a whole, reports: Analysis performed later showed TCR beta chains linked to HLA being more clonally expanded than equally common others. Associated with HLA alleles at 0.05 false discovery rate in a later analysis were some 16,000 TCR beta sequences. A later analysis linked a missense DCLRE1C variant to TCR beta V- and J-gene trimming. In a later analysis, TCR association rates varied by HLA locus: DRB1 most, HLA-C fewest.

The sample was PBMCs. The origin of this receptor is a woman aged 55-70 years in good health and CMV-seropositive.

As DNA, the CDR3 is TGTGCCAGCAGCTTGAACGACAGGGGGCTGTACGAGCAGTACTTC. As protein: CASSLNDRGLYEQYF. The chain recombines TRBV5-5 with TRBJ2-7, with 10 bases fitting TRBD1. Germline CDR1 SGHKS, CDR2 YYEKEE (reference sequence). The CDR3 has 15 residues. V dropped 1 base and J dropped 4; count of bases not matched to a gene: 5.